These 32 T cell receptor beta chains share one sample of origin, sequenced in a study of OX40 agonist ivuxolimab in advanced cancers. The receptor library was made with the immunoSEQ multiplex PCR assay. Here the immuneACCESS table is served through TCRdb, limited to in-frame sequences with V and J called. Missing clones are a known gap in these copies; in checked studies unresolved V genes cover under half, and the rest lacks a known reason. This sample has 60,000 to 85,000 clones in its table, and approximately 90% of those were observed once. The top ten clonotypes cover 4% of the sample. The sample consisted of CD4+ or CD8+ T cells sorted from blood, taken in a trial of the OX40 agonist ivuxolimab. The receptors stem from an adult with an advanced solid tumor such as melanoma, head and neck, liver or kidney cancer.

CDR3 amino acids: CASSQELGHSYEQYF. The CDR3 region has the DNA TGCGCCAGCAGCCAAGAACTGGGGCACTCCTACGAGCAGTACTTC. The chain employs TRBV4-3 and TRBJ2-7, with D possibly being TRBD1 (5 bases). Trimming pared 0 bases from V and 0 bases from J, leaving 9 bases between. CDR1 and CDR2 from the germline V gene are LGHNA and YSLEER. The CDR3 has 15 residues.

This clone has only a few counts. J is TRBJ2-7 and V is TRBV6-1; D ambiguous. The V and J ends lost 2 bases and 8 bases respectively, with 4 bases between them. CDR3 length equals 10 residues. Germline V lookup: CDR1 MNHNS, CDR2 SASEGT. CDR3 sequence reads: CASSELQQYF. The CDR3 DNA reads TGTGCCAGCAGTGAATTGCAGCAGTACTTC.

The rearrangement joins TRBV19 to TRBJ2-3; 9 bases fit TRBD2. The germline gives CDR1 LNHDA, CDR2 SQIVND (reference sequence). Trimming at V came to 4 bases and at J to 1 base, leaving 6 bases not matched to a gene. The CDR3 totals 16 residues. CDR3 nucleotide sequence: TGTGCCAGTAGTAGGGCGTCTAGCGGGGGCACAGATACGCAGTATTTT. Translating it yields CASSRASSGGTDTQYF.

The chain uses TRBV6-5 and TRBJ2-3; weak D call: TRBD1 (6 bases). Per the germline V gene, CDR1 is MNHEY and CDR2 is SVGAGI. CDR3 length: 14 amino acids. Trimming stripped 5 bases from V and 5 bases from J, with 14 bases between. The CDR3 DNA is TGTGCCAGCAGTCCTAGGACAGCCTTAGATACGCAGTATTTT. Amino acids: CASSPRTALDTQYF.

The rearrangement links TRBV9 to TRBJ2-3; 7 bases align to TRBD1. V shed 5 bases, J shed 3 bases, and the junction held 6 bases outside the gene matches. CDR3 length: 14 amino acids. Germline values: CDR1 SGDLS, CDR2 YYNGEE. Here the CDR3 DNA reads TGTGCCAGCAGAGGACAGGCTGCTACAGATACGCAGTATTTT. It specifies CASRGQAATDTQYF.

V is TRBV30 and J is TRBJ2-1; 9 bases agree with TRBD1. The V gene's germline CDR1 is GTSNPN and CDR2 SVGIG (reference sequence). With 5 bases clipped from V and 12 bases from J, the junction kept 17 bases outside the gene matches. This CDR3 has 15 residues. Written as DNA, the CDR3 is TGTGCCTGGGGAGGAGGGACAGGGTTAGGGGGAGGGCAGTTCTTC. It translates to CAWGGGTGLGGGQFF.

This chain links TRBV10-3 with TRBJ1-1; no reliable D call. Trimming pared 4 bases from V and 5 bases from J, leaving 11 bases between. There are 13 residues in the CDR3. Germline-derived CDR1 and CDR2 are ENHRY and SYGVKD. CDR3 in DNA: TGTGCCATCAGTGTCGGCGGGAATACTGAAGCTTTCTTT. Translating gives CAISVGGNTEAFF.

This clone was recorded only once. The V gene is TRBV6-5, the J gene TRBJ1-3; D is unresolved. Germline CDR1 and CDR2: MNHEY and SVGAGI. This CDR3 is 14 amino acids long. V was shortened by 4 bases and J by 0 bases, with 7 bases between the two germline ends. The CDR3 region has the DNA TGTGCCAGCAGTTCGACGAGCTCTGGAAACACCATATATTTT. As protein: CASSSTSSGNTIYF.

For the CDR3, the DNA is TGTGCCAGCAATATGTTCAGGGCCGGGACTAATGAAAAACTGTTTTTT. It specifies CASNMFRAGTNEKLFF. This chain uses TRBV28 with TRBJ1-4, with D possibly matching TRBD1 (5 bases). The V end was cut by 7 bases, the J end by 2 bases, with 17 bases between. CDR1 and CDR2 from the germline V gene are MDHEN and SYDVKM. The CDR3 is 16 residues long.

The CDR3 is CASSVGQGAMGNEQFF. DNA of the CDR3: TGTGCCAGCAGCGTAGGGCAGGGGGCTATGGGCAATGAGCAGTTCTTC. The rearrangement uses TRBV9 and TRBJ2-1; 8 nucleotides line up with TRBD1. Trimming cost V 0 bases and J 6 bases; bases outside gene matches: 8. The germline V gene has CDR1 SGDLS and CDR2 YYNGEE. The CDR3 loop spans 16 amino acids.

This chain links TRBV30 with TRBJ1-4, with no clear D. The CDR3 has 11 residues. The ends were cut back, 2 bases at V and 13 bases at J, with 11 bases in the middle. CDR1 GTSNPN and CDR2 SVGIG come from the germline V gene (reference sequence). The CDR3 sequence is CAWSSSQRLFF. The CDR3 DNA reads TGTGCCTGGAGTTCGAGTCAGAGACTGTTTTTT.

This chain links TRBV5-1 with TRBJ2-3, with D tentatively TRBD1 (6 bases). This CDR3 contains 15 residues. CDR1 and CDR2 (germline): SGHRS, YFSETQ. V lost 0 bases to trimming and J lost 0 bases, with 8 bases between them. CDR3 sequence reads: CASSLDRASTDTQYF. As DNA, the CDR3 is TGCGCCAGCAGCTTGGACAGGGCTAGCACAGATACGCAGTATTTT.

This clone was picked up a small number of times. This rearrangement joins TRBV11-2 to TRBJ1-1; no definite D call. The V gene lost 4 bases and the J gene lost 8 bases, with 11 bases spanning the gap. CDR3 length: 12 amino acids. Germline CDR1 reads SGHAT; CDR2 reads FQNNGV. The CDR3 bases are TGTGCCAGCAGCTCCTCTACCATAGAAGCTTTCTTT. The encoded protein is CASSSSTIEAFF. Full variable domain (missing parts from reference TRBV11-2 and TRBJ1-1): EAGVAQSPRYKIIEKRQSVAFWCNPISGHATLYWYQQILGQGPKLLIQFQNNGVVDDSQLPKDRFSAERLKGVDSTLKIQPAKLEDSAVYLCASSSSTIEAFFGQGTRLTVV.

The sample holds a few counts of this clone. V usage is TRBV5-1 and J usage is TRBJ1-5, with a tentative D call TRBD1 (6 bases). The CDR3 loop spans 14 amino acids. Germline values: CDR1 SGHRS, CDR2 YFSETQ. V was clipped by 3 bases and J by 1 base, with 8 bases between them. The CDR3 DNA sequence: TGCGCCAGCAGCTCAGGGGCGAGCAATCAGCCCCAGCATTTT. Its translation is CASSSGASNQPQHF.

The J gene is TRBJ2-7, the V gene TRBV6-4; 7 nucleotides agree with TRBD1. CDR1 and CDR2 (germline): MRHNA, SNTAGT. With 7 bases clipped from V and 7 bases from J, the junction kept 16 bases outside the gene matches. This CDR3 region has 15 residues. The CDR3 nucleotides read TGTGCCAGCACCACTCGGGACAGACACTCGGATGAGCAGTACTTC. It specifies CASTTRDRHSDEQYF.

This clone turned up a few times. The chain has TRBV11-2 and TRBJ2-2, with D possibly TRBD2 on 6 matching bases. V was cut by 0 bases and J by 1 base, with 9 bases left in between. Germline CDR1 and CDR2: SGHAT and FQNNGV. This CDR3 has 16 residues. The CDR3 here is CASSLERRGNTGELFF. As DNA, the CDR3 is TGTGCCAGCAGCTTAGAACGGCGGGGGAACACCGGGGAGCTGTTTTTT. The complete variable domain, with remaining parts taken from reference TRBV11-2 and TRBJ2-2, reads EAGVAQSPRYKIIEKRQSVAFWCNPISGHATLYWYQQILGQGPKLLIQFQNNGVVDDSQLPKDRFSAERLKGVDSTLKIQPAKLEDSAVYLCASSLERRGNTGELFFGEGSRLTVL.

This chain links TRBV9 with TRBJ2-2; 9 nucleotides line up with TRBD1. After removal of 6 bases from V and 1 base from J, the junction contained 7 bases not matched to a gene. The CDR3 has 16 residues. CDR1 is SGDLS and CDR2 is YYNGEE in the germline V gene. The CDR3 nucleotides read TGTGCCAGCATGGAAGGGACAGGGTGGAACACCGGGGAGCTGTTTTTT. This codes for CASMEGTGWNTGELFF.

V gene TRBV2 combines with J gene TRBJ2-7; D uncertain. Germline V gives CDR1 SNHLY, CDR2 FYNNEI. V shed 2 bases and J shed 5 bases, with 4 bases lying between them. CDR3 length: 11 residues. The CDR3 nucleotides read TGTGCCAGCAGTGAATGGGACGAGCAGTACTTC. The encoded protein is CASSEWDEQYF.

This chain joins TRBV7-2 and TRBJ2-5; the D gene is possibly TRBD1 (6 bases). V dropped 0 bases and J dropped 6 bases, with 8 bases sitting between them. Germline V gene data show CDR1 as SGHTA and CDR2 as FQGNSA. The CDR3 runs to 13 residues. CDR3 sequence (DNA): TGTGCCAGCAGCTTAGCTGACAGGCAGACCCAGTACTTC. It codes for CASSLADRQTQYF.

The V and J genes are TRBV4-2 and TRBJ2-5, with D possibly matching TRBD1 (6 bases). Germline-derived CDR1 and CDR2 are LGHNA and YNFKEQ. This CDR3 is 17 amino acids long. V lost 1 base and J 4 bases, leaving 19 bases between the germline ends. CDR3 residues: CASSQGSSGVRGETQYF. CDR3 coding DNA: TGTGCCAGCAGCCAAGGTAGCTCAGGGGTTAGAGGAGAGACCCAGTACTTC.

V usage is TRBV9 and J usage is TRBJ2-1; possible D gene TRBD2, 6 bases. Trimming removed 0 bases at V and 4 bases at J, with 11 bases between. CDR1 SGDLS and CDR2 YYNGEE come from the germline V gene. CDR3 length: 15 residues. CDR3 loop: CASSVVGSGYNEQFF. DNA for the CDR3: TGTGCCAGCAGCGTAGTGGGTAGCGGTTACAATGAGCAGTTCTTC.

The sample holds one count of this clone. The CDR3 DNA follows: TGTGCCAGCACCCTCGGCTCCTACGAGCAGTACTTC. It translates to CASTLGSYEQYF. The chain uses TRBV28 and TRBJ2-7; D unclear. Germline lookup yields CDR1 MDHEN and CDR2 SYDVKM. The CDR3 has 12 amino acids. The V end lost 7 bases, the J end lost 0 bases, and 7 bases lay between the germline ends.

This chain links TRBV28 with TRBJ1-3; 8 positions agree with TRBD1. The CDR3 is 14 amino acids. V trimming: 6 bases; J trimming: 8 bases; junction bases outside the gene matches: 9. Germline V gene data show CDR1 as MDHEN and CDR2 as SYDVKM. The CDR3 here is CASSLDRVGDTIYF. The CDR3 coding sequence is TGTGCCAGCAGCTTGGACAGGGTCGGTGACACCATATATTTT.

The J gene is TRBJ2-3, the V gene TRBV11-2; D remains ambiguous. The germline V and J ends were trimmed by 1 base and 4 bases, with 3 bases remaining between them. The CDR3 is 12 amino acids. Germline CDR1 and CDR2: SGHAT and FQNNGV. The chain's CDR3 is CASSLASDTQYF. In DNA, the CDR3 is TGTGCCAGCAGCTTAGCTTCAGATACGCAGTATTTT.

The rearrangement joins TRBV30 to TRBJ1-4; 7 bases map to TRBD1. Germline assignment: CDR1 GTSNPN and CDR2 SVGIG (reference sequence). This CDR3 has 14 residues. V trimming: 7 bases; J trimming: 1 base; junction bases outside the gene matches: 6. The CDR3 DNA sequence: TGTGCCTCTGGGGGACAGCAAACTAATGAAAAACTGTTTTTT. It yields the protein CASGGQQTNEKLFF.

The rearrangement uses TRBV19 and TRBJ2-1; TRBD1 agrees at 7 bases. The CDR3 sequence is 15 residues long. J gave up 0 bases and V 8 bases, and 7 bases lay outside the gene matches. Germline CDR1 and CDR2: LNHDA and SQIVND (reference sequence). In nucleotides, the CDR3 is TGTGCCAGTCAACGGGACAGCCACTCCTACAATGAGCAGTTCTTC. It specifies CASQRDSHSYNEQFF.

CDR3 in DNA: TGTGCCAGCAGCTTAGGAGGGATGGGCTACGAGCAGTACTTC. Its translation: CASSLGGMGYEQYF. The chain employs TRBV7-2 and TRBJ2-7; the D gene is possibly TRBD2 (5 bases). V shed 1 base and J shed 3 bases, with 10 bases lying between them. The CDR3 extends over 14 amino acids. CDR1 SGHTA and CDR2 FQGNSA come from the germline V gene.

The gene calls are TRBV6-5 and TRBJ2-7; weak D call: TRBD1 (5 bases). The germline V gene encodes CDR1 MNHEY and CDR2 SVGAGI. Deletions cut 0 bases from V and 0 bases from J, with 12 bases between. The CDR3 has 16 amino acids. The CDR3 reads CASSYSFRVSSYEQYF. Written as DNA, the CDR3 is TGTGCCAGCAGTTACTCGTTCAGGGTTAGCTCCTACGAGCAGTACTTC.

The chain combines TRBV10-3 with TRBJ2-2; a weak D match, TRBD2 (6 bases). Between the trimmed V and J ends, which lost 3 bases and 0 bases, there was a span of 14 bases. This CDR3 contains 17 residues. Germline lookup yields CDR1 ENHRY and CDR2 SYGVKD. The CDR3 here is CAISELVRDSNTGELFF. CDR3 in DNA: TGTGCCATCAGTGAATTAGTAAGGGACTCGAACACCGGGGAGCTGTTTTTT.

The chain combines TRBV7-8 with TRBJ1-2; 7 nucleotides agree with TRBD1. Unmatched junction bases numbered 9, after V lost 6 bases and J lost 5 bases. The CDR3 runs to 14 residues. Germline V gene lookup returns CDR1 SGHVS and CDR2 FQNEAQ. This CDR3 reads CASRQTGFGYGYTF. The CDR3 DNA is TGTGCCAGCAGACAGACAGGGTTTGGATATGGCTACACCTTC. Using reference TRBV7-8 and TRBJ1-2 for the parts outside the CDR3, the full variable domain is GAGVSQSPRYKVAKRGQDVALRCDPISGHVSLFWYQQALGQGPEFLTYFQNEAQLDKSGLPSDRFFAERPEGSVSTLKIQRTQQEDSAVYLCASRQTGFGYGYTFGSGTRLTVV.

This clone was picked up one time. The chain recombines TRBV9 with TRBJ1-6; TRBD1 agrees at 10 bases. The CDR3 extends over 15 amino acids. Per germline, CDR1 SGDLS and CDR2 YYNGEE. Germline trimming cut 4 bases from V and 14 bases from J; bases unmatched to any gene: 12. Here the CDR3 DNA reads TGTGCCAGCAGCATACGGGACAGGGGCAGTTCGACCCTCCACTTT. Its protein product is CASSIRDRGSSTLHF.

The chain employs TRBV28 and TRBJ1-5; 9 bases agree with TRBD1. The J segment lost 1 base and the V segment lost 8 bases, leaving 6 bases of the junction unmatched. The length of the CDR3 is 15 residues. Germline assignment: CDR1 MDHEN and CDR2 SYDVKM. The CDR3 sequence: CASLTGGWSNQPQHF. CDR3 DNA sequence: TGTGCCAGCTTAACAGGGGGCTGGAGCAATCAGCCCCAGCATTTT.